The T cell receptor beta chain under discussion was sequenced for a study of cytomegalovirus exposure and HLA in healthy donors. Each donor was nominally healthy when sampled (though unrecorded immune exposures were likely). Study-level findings and limits: In a later analysis, compared with equally common non-associated chains, HLA-associated beta chains were more expanded. Generally TCR sequences proved uncommon, though certain public TCRs appeared in numerous donors.

In this sample, this clone turned up once. Its antigen is not known. The study ran its PCR with 60 Vbeta and 13 Jbeta primers. The protocol was immunoSEQ multiplex PCR, while the TCRdb copy is restricted to in-frame clones and leaves out a portion. The sample shows about 180,000 clones, approximately 80% of them seen only once. V was clipped by 1 base and J by 3 bases, with 15 bases between them. The CDR3 sequence is 16 residues long. Germline V gene sequence: CDR1 LNHDA, CDR2 SQIVND (reference sequence). Source material: PBMCs. The V gene is TRBV19, the J gene TRBJ1-2; D unresolved. This TCR was recovered from a man younger than 35 in good health and CMV-seronegative. CDR3 coding DNA: TGTGCCAGTAGTATAGCTCGCCCCCCAAGAGACTATGGCTACACCTTC. It is translated as CASSIARPPRDYGYTF.